The rows below give T cell receptor beta chains drawn from one sample of a study of tumor-infiltrating lymphocytes in localized non-small cell lung cancer. Profiling relied on immunoSEQ multiplex PCR, and the TCRdb table lists in-frame clones only, not all of them. The table lists over 15,000 clones, approximately 62% of them singletons, with approximately 5.4% in the top ten. Sequencing input: lung tumor tissue. Source of these receptors: a human donor with non-small cell lung cancer. Both conserved end residues are part of each CDR3.

TRBV30,CAWSVQAGQPQHF
TRBV10-3,CAISRGTSGWETQYF
TRBV7-9,CASRSSGNGELFF
TRBV11-3,CASSFGEKTEAFF
TRBV27,CASSLGQGQQETQYF
TRBV6-4,CASRRTSGARADTQYF
TRBV5-8,CASSQGGTHYQPQHF
TRBV5-1,CASSLEDRGGTGELFF
TRBV10-3,CAIKTAGEVEQFF
TRBV6-5,CASRLAFSYNEQFF
TRBV6-5,CASSYSGQMNEQFF
TRBV9,CASSDRGTGELFF
TRBV10-1,CASSESSGRSKIQYF
TRBV28,CASSSQGFTSTDTQYF
TRBV25-1,CASSETHVDYNEQFF
TRBV19,CASRSPHTGEKLFF
TRBV4-2,CASRRTLGDGYTF